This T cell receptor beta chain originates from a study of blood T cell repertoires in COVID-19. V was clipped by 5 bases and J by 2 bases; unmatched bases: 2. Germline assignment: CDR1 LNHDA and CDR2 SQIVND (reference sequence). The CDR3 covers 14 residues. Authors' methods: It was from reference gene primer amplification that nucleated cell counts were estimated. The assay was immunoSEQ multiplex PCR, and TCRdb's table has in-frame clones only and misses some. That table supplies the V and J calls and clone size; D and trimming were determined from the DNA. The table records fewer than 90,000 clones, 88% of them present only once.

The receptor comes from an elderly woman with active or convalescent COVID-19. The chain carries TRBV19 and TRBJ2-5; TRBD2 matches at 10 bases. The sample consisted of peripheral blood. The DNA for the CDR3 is TGTGCCAGTAGTCTAGCGGGGGTACAAGAGACCCAGTACTTC. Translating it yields CASSLAGVQETQYF.